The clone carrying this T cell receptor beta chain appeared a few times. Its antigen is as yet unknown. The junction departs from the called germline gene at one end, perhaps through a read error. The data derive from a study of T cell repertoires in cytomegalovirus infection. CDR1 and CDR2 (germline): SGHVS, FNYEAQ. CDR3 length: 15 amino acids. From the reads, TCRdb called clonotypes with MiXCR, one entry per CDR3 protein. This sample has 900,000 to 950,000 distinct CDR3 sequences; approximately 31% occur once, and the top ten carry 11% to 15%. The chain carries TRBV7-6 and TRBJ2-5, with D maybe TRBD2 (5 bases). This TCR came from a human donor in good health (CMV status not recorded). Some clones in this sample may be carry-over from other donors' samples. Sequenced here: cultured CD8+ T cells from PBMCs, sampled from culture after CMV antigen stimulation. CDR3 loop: CASSSGEVPAGTQYF. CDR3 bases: TGTGCTAGCAGCTCAGGCGAGGTCCCGGCGGGGACCCAGTACTTC.